A single sample is the source of the 29 T cell receptor beta chains below, sequenced in a study of cytomegalovirus exposure and HLA in healthy donors. The PCR employed 60 Vbeta primers together with 13 Jbeta primers. The data were produced by immunoSEQ multiplex PCR, yet TCRdb's version contains in-frame clones alone and is incomplete. The sample holds about 200,000 clones, 70% to 80% seen once. The sequenced sample was PBMCs. Receptors originate from a male donor in good health and CMV-seropositive.

The J gene is TRBJ1-3, the V gene TRBV13; D is perhaps TRBD1 (6 bases). The V gene's germline CDR1 is PRHDT and CDR2 FYEKMQ (reference sequence). The CDR3 is 17 amino acids. V lost 4 bases to trimming and J lost 3 bases, with 19 bases between them. CDR3 DNA: TGTGCCAGCAGCTCCCCCCTGACAGGCTCCCGTGGAAACACCATATATTTT. It yields the protein CASSSPLTGSRGNTIYF. The full variable domain, completed using reference TRBV13 and TRBJ1-3, is AAGVIQSPRHLIKEKRETATLKCYPIPRHDTVYWYQQGPGQDPQFLISFYEKMQSDKGSIPDRFSAQQFSDYHSELNMSSLELGDSALYFCASSSPLTGSRGNTIYFGEGSWLTVV.

The chain recombines TRBV7-3 with TRBJ1-6, with TRBD1 matching over 11 bases. Germline loops: CDR1 SGHTA, CDR2 FQGTGA. The ends lost 5 bases at V and 2 bases at J; junction bases unmatched: 5. The CDR3 runs 17 residues. CDR3 coding DNA: TGTGCCAGCAGCGCCGGGACAGGGGGGACCTATAATTCACCCCTCCACTTT. Protein: CASSAGTGGTYNSPLHF.

This clone was detected only a few times. This sequence joins TRBV27 and TRBJ1-1; D not certain. This CDR3 region has 14 residues. Germline lookup yields CDR1 MNHEY and CDR2 SMNVEV (reference sequence). V lost 3 bases to trimming and J lost 5 bases, with 13 bases between them. CDR3 nucleotide sequence: TGTGCCAGCAGTTTGACGCCTTCCGGGACTGAAGCTTTCTTT. Its protein product is CASSLTPSGTEAFF.

The CDR3 DNA sequence: TGTGCCAGCTCACCACCGTCAGGAGGGAGTAGGACTGAAGCTTTCTTT. Translated, it gives CASSPPSGGSRTEAFF. The rearrangement uses TRBV18 and TRBJ1-1; D gene unclear. V was shortened by 0 bases and J by 5 bases, with 16 bases between the two germline ends. The CDR3 sequence is 16 residues long. In germline, CDR1 is KGHSH, CDR2 LQKENI. Full variable domain (rest looked up from reference TRBV18 and TRBJ1-1): NAGVMQNPRHLVRRRGQEARLRCSPMKGHSHVYWYRQLPEEGLKFMVYLQKENIIDESGMPKERFSAEFPKEGPSILRIQQVVRGDSAAYFCASSPPSGGSRTEAFFGQGTRLTVV.

This clone was counted once. The chain recombines TRBV14 with TRBJ2-2; the D is unclear. This CDR3 has 12 amino acids. With 4 bases removed from V and 9 bases from J, the gap between germline ends came to 9 bases. The germline CDR1 and CDR2 sequences are SGHDN and FVKESK. CDR3: CASSRFTWELFF. The DNA for the CDR3 is TGTGCCAGCAGCCGGTTTACTTGGGAGCTGTTTTTT.

This chain joins TRBV5-6 and TRBJ1-5, with D uncertain. There are 14 residues in the CDR3. Germline CDR1 SGHDT, CDR2 YYEEEE. Trimming shortened V by 1 base and J by 2 bases, and 7 bases separated the two germline ends. CDR3 in amino acids: CASSLTNRNQPQHF. The CDR3 DNA reads TGTGCCAGCAGCTTGACAAACCGCAATCAGCCCCAGCATTTT.

J is TRBJ1-4 and V is TRBV19; D might be TRBD1 (6 bases). V lost 5 bases and J 11 bases, leaving 18 bases between the germline ends. The V gene's germline CDR1 is LNHDA and CDR2 SQIVND (reference sequence). The CDR3 consists of 14 residues. DNA for the CDR3: TGTGCCAGTAGTTCGACAGGCGACCCCGAGAAACTGTTTTTT. It encodes CASSSTGDPEKLFF.

This chain connects TRBV6-5 to TRBJ2-2; 7 bases are a match to TRBD2. Trimming removed 7 bases from V and 3 bases from J; junction bases left unmatched: 8. In germline, CDR1 is MNHEY, CDR2 SVGAGI. The CDR3 runs to 15 residues. The CDR3 bases are TGTGCCAGCACACCTCGCCGGGGGGACACCGGGGAGCTGTTTTTT. This codes for CASTPRRGDTGELFF.

A few counts support this clone. V usage is TRBV7-2 and J usage is TRBJ2-7, with 13 bases lining up with TRBD2. CDR3 length: 15 amino acids. Germline V gives CDR1 SGHTA, CDR2 FQGNSA. Germline trimming cut 5 bases from V and 5 bases from J; bases unmatched to any gene: 6. CDR3 DNA sequence: TGTGCCAGCAGCCAAGGACTAGCGGGAGCCAACGAGCAGTACTTC. Protein product: CASSQGLAGANEQYF.

V usage is TRBV10-3 and J usage is TRBJ1-1; D gene ambiguous. The CDR3 is 13 amino acids. Trimming shortened V by 6 bases and J by 1 base, and 9 bases separated the two germline ends. The germline CDR1 and CDR2 sequences are ENHRY and SYGVKD. The CDR3 spells CAISRAGNTEAFF. CDR3 sequence (DNA): TGTGCCATCAGCCGGGCGGGGAACACTGAAGCTTTCTTT.

This chain uses TRBV28 with TRBJ2-3; 9 nucleotides align to TRBD1. The V gene end was trimmed by 4 bases and the J gene end by 4 bases; junction bases not matched to a gene: 3. The germline CDR1 and CDR2 sequences are MDHEN and SYDVKM. The CDR3 runs to 14 residues. CDR3 nucleotides: TGTGCCAGCAGTTCTGACAGGGGGTCAGATACGCAGTATTTT. Translated, it gives CASSSDRGSDTQYF.

The chain links TRBV29-1 to TRBJ1-2; D may be TRBD1 (5 bases). V lost 7 bases to trimming and J lost 4 bases, with 13 bases between them. Germline V lookup: CDR1 SQVTM, CDR2 ANQGSEA. The CDR3 is made up of 12 amino acids. The CDR3 here is CSGSTEVYGYTF. The CDR3 DNA reads TGCAGCGGTTCGACAGAGGTCTATGGCTACACCTTC.

This clone was seen a single time. The rearrangement joins TRBV4-1 to TRBJ2-1; 10 bases are a match to TRBD2. In germline, CDR1 is MGHRA, CDR2 YSYEKL. Germline trimming cut 4 bases from V and 8 bases from J; bases unmatched to any gene: 8. The CDR3 has 15 residues. DNA for the CDR3: TGCGCCAGCAGCCTTGGGTCTAGCGGGAGATATGAGCAGTTCTTC. This codes for CASSLGSSGRYEQFF.

The chain uses TRBV7-9 and TRBJ1-4; D is unresolved. CDR1 SEHNR and CDR2 FQNEAQ come from the germline V gene (reference sequence). V was cut by 3 bases and J by 10 bases, with 9 bases left in between. CDR3 size: 12 residues. The CDR3 sequence is CASSLREGKLFF. DNA of the CDR3: TGTGCCAGCAGCTTGAGGGAGGGAAAACTGTTTTTT.

The chain recombines TRBV18 with TRBJ2-7; possibly TRBD2 for D (5 bases). The CDR3 has 13 residues. CDR1 is KGHSH and CDR2 is LQKENI in the germline V gene. The V gene lost 4 bases and the J gene lost 4 bases, with 11 bases spanning the gap. The CDR3 spells CASSLQREYEQYF. The CDR3 nucleotides read TGTGCCAGCTCACTCCAAAGGGAGTACGAGCAGTACTTC.

The chain carries TRBV7-6 and TRBJ2-5, with TRBD2 matching over 9 bases. J lost 5 bases, V lost 3 bases, and 4 bases had no gene match. The CDR3 contains 14 residues. Per the germline V gene, CDR1 is SGHVS and CDR2 is FNYEAQ. CDR3 DNA: TGTGCCAGCAGCTTTAGCGGGAGCGGGGAGACCCAGTACTTC. This codes for CASSFSGSGETQYF.

The chain employs TRBV7-9 and TRBJ2-3; 8 nucleotides align to TRBD2. Germline V gives CDR1 SEHNR, CDR2 FQNEAQ (reference sequence). The CDR3 loop spans 14 amino acids. With 10 bases clipped from V and 5 bases from J, the junction kept 11 bases outside the gene matches. CDR3: CATRGGESQDTQYF. CDR3 in DNA: TGTGCCACTCGGGGGGGAGAGTCACAAGATACGCAGTATTTT.

The chain links TRBV5-6 to TRBJ2-7; D might be TRBD1 (5 bases). Trimming pared 5 bases from V and 0 bases from J, leaving 15 bases between. Germline V gene sequence: CDR1 SGHDT, CDR2 YYEEEE. The CDR3 contains 15 residues. This CDR3 is CASSWGRFPSYEQYF. CDR3 sequence (DNA): TGTGCCAGCAGTTGGGGCAGGTTCCCCTCCTACGAGCAGTACTTC.

This clone was recorded only once. The chain is built from TRBV6-1 and TRBJ2-7; 10 bases agree with TRBD1. The CDR3 sequence is 14 residues long. Germline CDR1 and CDR2: MNHNS and SASEGT. V lost 6 bases, J lost 4 bases, and 6 bases stayed unmatched. In DNA, the CDR3 is TGTGCCAGCAGACCGGGACAGGGGTTGTACGAGCAGTACTTC. Its translation: CASRPGQGLYEQYF.

V usage is TRBV10-3 and J usage is TRBJ2-5, with D perhaps matching TRBD2 (6 bases). V was clipped by 7 bases and J by 5 bases, with 29 bases between them. This CDR3 has 18 amino acids. In germline, CDR1 is ENHRY, CDR2 SYGVKD. As DNA, the CDR3 is TGTGCCATCATTGGGCTCGATGGAGGGGTAAACCCCGGGGAGACCCAGTACTTC. It specifies CAIIGLDGGVNPGETQYF.

This clone has only one observation. This sequence joins TRBV5-6 and TRBJ1-3; TRBD1 is a possible D gene (5 bases). Trimming stripped 4 bases from V and 0 bases from J, with 5 bases between. This CDR3 is 13 amino acids long. Germline lookup yields CDR1 SGHDT and CDR2 YYEEEE. The CDR3 here is CASSQGSGNTIYF. The CDR3, as DNA: TGTGCCAGCAGCCAGGGCTCTGGAAACACCATATATTTT.

The rearrangement links TRBV2 to TRBJ1-1, with D perhaps matching TRBD1 (5 bases). The V and J ends lost 4 bases and 5 bases respectively, with 11 bases between them. The CDR3 is 13 amino acids. Germline V CDR1 and CDR2: SNHLY, FYNNEI. In DNA form, the CDR3 reads TGTGCCAGCAGTGGTCCAGGGTTGACTGAAGCTTTCTTT. This encodes CASSGPGLTEAFF.

The V and J genes are TRBV7-9 and TRBJ2-7, with TRBD1 matching over 11 bases. CDR1 is SEHNR, CDR2 FQNEAQ, per germline (reference sequence). This CDR3 comprises 18 residues. Trimming removed 6 bases from V and 3 bases from J; junction bases left unmatched: 16. The CDR3 reads CASRKGQGDPRSNYEQYF. The CDR3 nucleotides read TGTGCCAGCAGAAAGGGACAGGGGGATCCCCGTTCTAACTACGAGCAGTACTTC. The full variable domain, with the rest looked up from reference TRBV7-9 and TRBJ2-7, is DTGVSQNPRHKITKRGQNVTFRCDPISEHNRLYWYRQTLGQGPEFLTYFQNEAQLEKSRLLSDRFSAERPKGSFSTLEIQRTEQGDSAMYLCASRKGQGDPRSNYEQYFGPGTRLTVT.

This clone was found a few times. V is TRBV18 and J is TRBJ2-7, with D maybe TRBD2 (5 bases). The CDR3 has 15 amino acids. V lost 3 bases and J lost 5, with 17 bases in between. Germline CDR1 reads KGHSH; CDR2 reads LQKENI. The CDR3 loop reads CASSPTLGAEDEQYF. CDR3 coding DNA: TGTGCCAGCTCACCCACCCTCGGAGCGGAAGACGAGCAGTACTTC.

J is TRBJ2-7 and V is TRBV7-3, with TRBD2 matching over 7 bases. This CDR3 has 14 amino acids. Germline values: CDR1 SGHTA, CDR2 FQGTGA. J was trimmed by 3 bases and V by 5 bases; bases with no gene match: 7. The CDR3 spells CASSPGGSIYEQYF. The DNA of the CDR3 is TGTGCCAGCAGCCCGGGCGGGAGCATCTACGAGCAGTACTTC.

This chain joins TRBV7-9 and TRBJ1-3, with no clear D. CDR3 size: 16 residues. V dropped 1 base and J dropped 7 bases, with 17 bases sitting between them. Looked up from germline, CDR1 is SEHNR and CDR2 is FQNEAQ (reference sequence). For the CDR3, the DNA is TGTGCCAGCAGCTTAGGTCGCACAGCCTGGGCGAACACCATATATTTT. It yields the protein CASSLGRTAWANTIYF.

V and J are TRBV7-9 and TRBJ1-2; 10 nucleotides align to TRBD1. This CDR3 contains 14 residues. V was clipped by 2 bases and J by 7 bases; unmatched bases: 4. Per the germline V gene, CDR1 is SEHNR and CDR2 is FQNEAQ (reference sequence). The CDR3 spells CASSLLDRGLGYTF. The CDR3, as DNA: TGTGCCAGCAGCTTACTAGACAGGGGGCTTGGCTACACCTTC.

The chain uses TRBV7-3 and TRBJ1-1, with D maybe TRBD1 (6 bases). Trimming left V 5 bases short and J 1 base short, with 8 bases between. The CDR3 is 13 amino acids. Germline V gene lookup returns CDR1 SGHTA and CDR2 FQGTGA. In DNA form, the CDR3 reads TGTGCCAGCAGCCAGGGGAGGAACACTGAAGCTTTCTTT. This sequence encodes CASSQGRNTEAFF.

V is TRBV27 and J is TRBJ1-1; no reliable D call. With 9 bases removed from V and 5 bases from J, the gap between germline ends came to 16 bases. The CDR3 runs to 13 residues. Germline V CDR1 and CDR2: MNHEY, SMNVEV (reference sequence). The CDR3 is CASRRRDGTEAFF. As DNA, the CDR3 is TGTGCCAGTCGCCGGCGCGACGGGACTGAAGCTTTCTTT.